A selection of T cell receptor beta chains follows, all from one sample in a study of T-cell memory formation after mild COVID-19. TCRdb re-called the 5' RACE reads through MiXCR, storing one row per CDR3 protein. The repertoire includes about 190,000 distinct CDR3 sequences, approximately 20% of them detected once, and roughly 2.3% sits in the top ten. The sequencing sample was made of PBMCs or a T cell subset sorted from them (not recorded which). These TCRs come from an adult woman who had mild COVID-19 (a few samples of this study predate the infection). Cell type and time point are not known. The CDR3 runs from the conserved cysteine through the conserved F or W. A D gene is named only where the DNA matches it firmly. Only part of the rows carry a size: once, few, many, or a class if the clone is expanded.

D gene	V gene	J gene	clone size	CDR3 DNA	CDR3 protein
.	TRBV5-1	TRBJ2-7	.	TGCGCCAGCAGCCCGGGGACCGACAGATCCTACGAGCAGTACTTC	CASSPGTDRSYEQYF
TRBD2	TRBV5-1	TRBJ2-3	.	TGCGCCAGCAGCGAGGGCTCTAGCGGGGGAGGAGATACGCAGTATTTT	CASSEGSSGGGDTQYF
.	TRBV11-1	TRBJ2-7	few	TGTGCCAGCAGCCTGGACATTCCATTCGAGCAGTACTTC	CASSLDIPFEQYF
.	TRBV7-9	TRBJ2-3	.	TGTGCCAGCAGCTTAGCAGGCGGGGACACAGATACGCAGTATTTT	CASSLAGGDTDTQYF
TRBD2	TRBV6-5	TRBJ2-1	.	TGTGCCAGCAGGTCTACTAGCGGAAGGTCGTTCTTC	CASRSTSGRSFF
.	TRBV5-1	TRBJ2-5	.	TGCGCCAGCAGCTTACGTACAGGGTTACGGGAGACCCAGTACTTC	CASSLRTGLRETQYF
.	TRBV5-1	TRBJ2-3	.	TGCGCCAGCAGACAAAACCCGACGGCAGATACGCAGTATTTT	CASRQNPTADTQYF
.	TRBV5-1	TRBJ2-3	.	TGCGCCAGCAGGCAGGGTATAGATACGCAGTATTTT	CASRQGIDTQYF
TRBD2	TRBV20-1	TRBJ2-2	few	TGCAGTGCTAGACCGACTAGCGGGGCCGGGGAGCTGTTTTTT	CSARPTSGAGELFF
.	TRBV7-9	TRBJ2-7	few	TGTGCCAGCAGCCAAGGGACCCGTCCTCTCGAGCAGTACTTC	CASSQGTRPLEQYF
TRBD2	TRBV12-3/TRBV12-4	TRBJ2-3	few	TGTGCCAGCAGTTTACCCCGACTAGCGGGCAGCACAGATACGCAGTATTTT	CASSLPRLAGSTDTQYF
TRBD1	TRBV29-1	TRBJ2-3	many	TGCAGCGTGGCGGGACAGGGGACAGATACGCAGTATTTT	CSVAGQGTDTQYF
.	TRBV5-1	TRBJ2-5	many	TGCGCCAGCAGCTCGAGACAGATAGGGGCCGAAGAGACCCAGTACTTC	CASSSRQIGAEETQYF
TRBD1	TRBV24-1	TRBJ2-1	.	TGTGCCACCAGTGACCTAACCCCCCGGGACAGAGACTACCATGAGCAGTTCTTC	CATSDLTPRDRDYHEQFF
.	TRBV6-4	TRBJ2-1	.	TGTGCCAGCAGTGACTCTGGGACGGGCCTGGTCTTC	CASSDSGTGLVF
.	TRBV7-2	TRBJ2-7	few	TGTGCCAGCAGCTTAGAGAGTAGCTCCTACGAGCAGTACTTC	CASSLESSSYEQYF
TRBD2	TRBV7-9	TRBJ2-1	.	TGTGCCAGCAGCTATCTACCCGGACTAGCGGGCTCCTACAATGAGCAGTTCTTC	CASSYLPGLAGSYNEQFF
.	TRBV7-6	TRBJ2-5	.	TGTGCCAGCAGCTTAGGACAGCAAGAGACCCAGTACTTC	CASSLGQQETQYF
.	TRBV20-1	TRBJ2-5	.	TGCAGTGCTAGAGTAGCAGAGACCCAGTACTTC	CSARVAETQYF
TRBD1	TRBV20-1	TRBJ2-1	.	TGCAGTGCTATCCCAGCTAGGGGCAGGGGGACCTACAATGAGCAGTTCTTC	CSAIPARGRGTYNEQFF
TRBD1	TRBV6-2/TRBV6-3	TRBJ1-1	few	TGTGCCAGCAGACGACCGGGACAGGGAGTTCGGGAAGCTTTCTTT	CASRRPGQGVREAFF
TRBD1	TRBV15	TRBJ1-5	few	TGTGCCACCAGCAGACGGGACAGTAATAGCAATCAGCCCCAGCATTTT	CATSRRDSNSNQPQHF
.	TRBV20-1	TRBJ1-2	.	TGCAGTGCTAGAAACGGACGGGAGGGTGGCTACACCTTC	CSARNGREGGYTF
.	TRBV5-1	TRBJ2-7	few	TGCGCCAGCAGCGAGACCGCCGTGCGCTACGAGCAGTACTTC	CASSETAVRYEQYF
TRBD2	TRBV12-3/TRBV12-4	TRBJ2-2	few	TGTGCCAGCAGCATGACTAGCGGGAGGGCCCTCGGGGAGCTGTTTTTT	CASSMTSGRALGELFF
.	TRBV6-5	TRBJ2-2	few	TGTGCCAGCAGTTTGCAGGGTGTTAGCACCGGGGAGCTGTTTTTT	CASSLQGVSTGELFF
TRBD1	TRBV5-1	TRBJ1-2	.	TGCGCCAGCAGCCCGGGATCACGGACAGGCCACTATGGCTACACCTTC	CASSPGSRTGHYGYTF
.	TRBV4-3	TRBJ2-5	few	TGCGCCAGCAGCCGCGAGAGGGAAGAGACCCAGTACTTC	CASSREREETQYF
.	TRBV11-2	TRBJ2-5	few	TGTGCCAGCAGTCAAGCAGACTCCGGGACCCAGTACTTC	CASSQADSGTQYF
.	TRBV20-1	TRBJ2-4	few	TGCAGTGCTAGAGATCGTGAAGGGCTACTAGCCAAAAACATTCAGTACTTC	CSARDREGLLAKNIQYF
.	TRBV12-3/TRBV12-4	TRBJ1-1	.	TGTGCCAGCAGTTTGTCCCGGGAAGCTTTCTTT	CASSLSREAFF
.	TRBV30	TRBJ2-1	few	TGTGCCTGGAGTACACAGTACAATGAGCAGTTCTTC	CAWSTQYNEQFF
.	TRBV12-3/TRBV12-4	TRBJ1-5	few	TGTGCCAGCAGTTTTTCTGGGGGGGATTATAGCAATCAGCCCCAGCATTTT	CASSFSGGDYSNQPQHF
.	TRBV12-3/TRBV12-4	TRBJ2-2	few	TGTGCCAGCAGTTTAGGGCTAGGGAACACCGGGGAGCTGTTTTTT	CASSLGLGNTGELFF
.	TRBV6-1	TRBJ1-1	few	TGTGCCAGCAGTGTTATTGCGGACACTGAAGCTTTCTTT	CASSVIADTEAFF
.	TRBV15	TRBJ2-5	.	TGTGCCACCAGCACCTCGACAGGGAGGGGTCAAGAGACCCAGTACTTC	CATSTSTGRGQETQYF
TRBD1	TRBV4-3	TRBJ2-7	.	TGCGCCAGCAGCCAAGCCTACGGGACAGGGGACTACGAGCAGTACTTC	CASSQAYGTGDYEQYF
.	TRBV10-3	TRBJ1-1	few	TGTGCCATCAGTGGGAACGGAGGTAACACTGAAGCTTTCTTT	CAISGNGGNTEAFF
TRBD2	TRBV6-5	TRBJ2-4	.	TGTGCCAGCAGTTCAGGACTAGCGGAACCCAAAAACATTCAGTACTTC	CASSSGLAEPKNIQYF
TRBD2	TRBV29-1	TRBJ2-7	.	TGCAGCGTTGAAGGGACTAGCGGGGGAAACGAGCAGTACTTC	CSVEGTSGGNEQYF
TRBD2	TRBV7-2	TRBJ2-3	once	TGTGCCAGCAGCCCCGAAGGACTAGCGGGGACAGATACGCAGTATTTT	CASSPEGLAGTDTQYF
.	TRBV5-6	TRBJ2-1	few	TGTGCCAGCAGCTCCGACCAGACTACTAGGATTTTC	CASSSDQTTRIF
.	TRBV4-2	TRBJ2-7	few	TGTGCCAGCAGCTCGCAGGGAAAACACTACGAGCAGTACTTC	CASSSQGKHYEQYF
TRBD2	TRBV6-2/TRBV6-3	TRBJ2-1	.	TGTGCCAGCAGTTACCGCACCGGGACTAGCGGGGGTTTGAAGCAGTTCTTC	CASSYRTGTSGGLKQFF
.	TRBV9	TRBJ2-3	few	TGTGCCAGCAGCGGCGGACTTGGCACAGATACGCAGTATTTT	CASSGGLGTDTQYF
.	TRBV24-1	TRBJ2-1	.	TGTGCCACCAGTGACACCGGGACTCGAATCTACAATGAGCAGTTCTTC	CATSDTGTRIYNEQFF
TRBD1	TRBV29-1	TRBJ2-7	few	TGCAGCGGTGACAGGGAGAATGGCGAGCAGTACTTC	CSGDRENGEQYF
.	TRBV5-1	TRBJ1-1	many	TGCGCCAGCAGCTATTTCGGTGATGAAGCTTTCTTT	CASSYFGDEAFF
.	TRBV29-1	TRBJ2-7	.	TGCAGCGTTTTGGACACCCCTCAGCAGTACTTC	CSVLDTPQQYF
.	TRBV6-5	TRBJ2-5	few	TGTGCCAGCAGTTACTCGAATCAGGGGAGGACCCAGTACTTC	CASSYSNQGRTQYF
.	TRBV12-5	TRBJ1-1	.	TGTGCTAGTGGTGAGGGCCTGGAAAGCACTGAAGCTTTCTTT	CASGEGLESTEAFF
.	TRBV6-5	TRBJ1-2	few	TGTGCCAGCAGTTTGCGAACAGGGAACCTTCTCGACTATGGCTACACCTTC	CASSLRTGNLLDYGYTF
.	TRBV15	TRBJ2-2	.	TGTGCCACCAGCAGAGATTGGTCCACCGGGGAGCTGTTTTTT	CATSRDWSTGELFF